This T cell receptor (beta chain) was retrieved from a study of regulatory T cells in long-lasting Graves disease. Whole-study findings and limits: Authors noted too few samples as a limitation.

As to this clonotype: Its antigen is not identified.

Assembly of TCR beta libraries relied on iRepertoire HTBI primers together with Arm-PCR of CDR3 regions. Each CDR3 protein gets one entry after TCRdb re-called the multiplex PCR reads with MiXCR. The table has hundreds of thousands of distinct CDR3 sequences, around 17% seen once. Described time point: newly diagnosed GD, antithyroid drugs for less than 3 months. TCR sequences were obtained from RNA taken from PBMCs. With EDTA tubes as the receptacles, approximately 8.2 milliliters of peripheral blood were drawn. The CDR3 is 17 residues long. Per the germline V gene, CDR1 is SNHLY and CDR2 is FYNNEI. Unmatched junction bases numbered 10, after V lost 4 bases and J lost 0 bases. These data were also filed under a second study, of T cells in Graves' hyperthyroidism and ophthalmopathy. This second report adds: Stable hyperthyroidism: no ophthalmopathy progression over 18 months of follow-up. First-round RT-PCR targeting the TCR CDR3 was performed with the HTBI primer set.

Sample: peripheral blood mononuclear cells (PBMCs), taken at new diagnosis, from a patient treated with antithyroid drugs. This sequence was found in a woman in her twenties or thirties with Graves disease. The rearrangement links TRBV2 to TRBJ2-7, with 9 bases aligning to TRBD2. The CDR3, as DNA: TGTGCCAGCAGTGTAGAACTAGCGGGTCCTTTCTCCTACGAGCAGTACTTC. Protein: CASSVELAGPFSYEQYF. Full variable domain (rest looked up from reference TRBV2 and TRBJ2-7): EPEVTQTPSHQVTQMGQEVILRCVPISNHLYFYWYRQILGQKVEFLVSFYNNEISEKSEIFDDQFSVERPDGSNFTLKIRSTKLEDSAMYFCASSVELAGPFSYEQYFGPGTRLTVT.